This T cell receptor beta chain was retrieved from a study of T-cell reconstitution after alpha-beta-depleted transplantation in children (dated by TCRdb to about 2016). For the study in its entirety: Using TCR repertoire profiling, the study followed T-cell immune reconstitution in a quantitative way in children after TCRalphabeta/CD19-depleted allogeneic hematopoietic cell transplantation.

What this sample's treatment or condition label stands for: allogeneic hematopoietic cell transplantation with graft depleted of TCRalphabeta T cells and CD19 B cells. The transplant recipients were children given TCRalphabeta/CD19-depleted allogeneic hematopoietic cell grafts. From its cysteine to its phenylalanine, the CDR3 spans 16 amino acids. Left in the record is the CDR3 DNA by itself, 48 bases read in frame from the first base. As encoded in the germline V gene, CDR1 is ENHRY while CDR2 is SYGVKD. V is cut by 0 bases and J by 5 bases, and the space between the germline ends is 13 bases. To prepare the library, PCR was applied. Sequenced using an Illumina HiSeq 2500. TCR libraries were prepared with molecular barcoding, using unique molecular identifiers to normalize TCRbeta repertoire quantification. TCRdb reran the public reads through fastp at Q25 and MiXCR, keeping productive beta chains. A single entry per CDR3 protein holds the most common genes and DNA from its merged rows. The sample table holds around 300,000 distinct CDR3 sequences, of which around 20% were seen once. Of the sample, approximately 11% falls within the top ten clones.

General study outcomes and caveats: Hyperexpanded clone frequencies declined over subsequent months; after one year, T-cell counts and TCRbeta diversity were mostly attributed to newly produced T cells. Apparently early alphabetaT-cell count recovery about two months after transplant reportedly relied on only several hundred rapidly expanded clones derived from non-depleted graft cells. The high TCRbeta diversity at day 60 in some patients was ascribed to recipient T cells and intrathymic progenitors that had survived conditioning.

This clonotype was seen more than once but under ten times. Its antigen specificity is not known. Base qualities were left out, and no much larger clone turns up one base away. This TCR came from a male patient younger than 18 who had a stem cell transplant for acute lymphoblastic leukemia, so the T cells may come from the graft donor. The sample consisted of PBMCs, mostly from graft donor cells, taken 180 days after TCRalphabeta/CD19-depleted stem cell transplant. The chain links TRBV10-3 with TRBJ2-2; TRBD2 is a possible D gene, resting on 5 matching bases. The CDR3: CAISESGFPGTGELFF. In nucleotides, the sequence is TGTGCCATCAGTGAGTCTGGCTTTCCGGGGACCGGGGAGCTGTTTTTT.